One sample yielded the 17 T cell receptor beta chains listed below, sequenced in a study of technical replicates of blood from a handful of donors. Generated by immunoSEQ multiplex PCR, the TCRdb table keeps only in-frame clones and is missing some. The profile shows some 80,000 clones, under 95% of them singletons. Sequenced sample: T cells isolated from PBMCs. All receptors come from a human donor in good health.

This clone was found a few times. The chain employs TRBV5-1 and TRBJ2-7; weak D call: TRBD2 (6 bases). The germline V gene has CDR1 SGHRS and CDR2 YFSETQ. CDR3 length: 17 amino acids. Deletions cut 0 bases from V and 2 bases from J, with 18 bases between. The CDR3 is CASSLDIPGLQTYEQYF. CDR3 DNA sequence: TGCGCCAGCAGCTTGGATATTCCGGGACTCCAAACCTACGAGCAGTACTTC.

The rearrangement links TRBV5-1 to TRBJ2-7, with a tentative D call TRBD2 (6 bases). Germline V CDR1 and CDR2: SGHRS, YFSETQ. This CDR3 has 15 residues. Trimming removed 0 bases at V and 0 bases at J, with 10 bases between. This CDR3 is CASSLVGGSSYEQYF. The DNA for the CDR3 is TGCGCCAGCAGCTTGGTTGGGGGGAGCTCCTACGAGCAGTACTTC.

The chain joins TRBV29-1 to TRBJ1-5; TRBD1 agrees at 10 bases. V shed 5 bases, J shed 6 bases, and the junction held 7 bases outside the gene matches. The length of the CDR3 is 14 residues. CDR1 SQVTM and CDR2 ANQGSEA come from the germline V gene. The CDR3 here is CSVWDRGEGQPQHF. CDR3 bases: TGCAGCGTTTGGGACAGGGGAGAGGGTCAGCCCCAGCATTTT.

V is TRBV27 and J is TRBJ2-6; TRBD1 matches 8 bases. Germline trimming cut 5 bases from V and 0 bases from J; bases unmatched to any gene: 9. Germline V lookup: CDR1 MNHEY, CDR2 SMNVEV (reference sequence). This CDR3 has 18 amino acids. The CDR3: CASSRTGGGGSGANVLTF. Here the CDR3 DNA reads TGTGCCAGCAGTCGTACAGGGGGAGGCGGCTCTGGGGCCAACGTCCTGACTTTC.

The rearrangement links TRBV14 to TRBJ1-2; 7 nucleotides align to TRBD1. The J segment lost 7 bases and the V segment lost 4 bases, leaving 9 bases of the junction unmatched. CDR1 and CDR2 (germline): SGHDN, FVKESK. The CDR3 sequence is 14 residues long. CDR3 protein: CASSPPGQSSGYTF. The CDR3 region has the DNA TGTGCCAGCAGCCCACCGGGACAGAGCTCTGGCTACACCTTC.

The chain uses TRBV2 and TRBJ2-1; the D is unclear. The CDR3 is 11 residues long. V gave up 3 bases and J gave up 10 bases, with 7 bases separating them. Germline V gene lookup returns CDR1 SNHLY and CDR2 FYNNEI. The CDR3 region is CASSDPREQFF. CDR3 sequence (DNA): TGTGCCAGCAGTGATCCTAGGGAGCAGTTCTTC.

The CDR3 protein is CAISYPPRDYGYTF. In nucleotides, the CDR3 is TGTGCCATCAGTTACCCCCCCCGGGACTATGGCTACACCTTC. The gene calls are TRBV10-3 and TRBJ1-2; no reliable D call. Per the germline V gene, CDR1 is ENHRY and CDR2 is SYGVKD. The CDR3 is made up of 14 amino acids. Trimming stripped 5 bases from V and 3 bases from J, with 13 bases between.

The gene calls are TRBV6-1 and TRBJ1-5; 7 bases fit TRBD1. V gave up 7 bases and J gave up 5 bases; unmatched junction bases: 8. Germline loops: CDR1 MNHNS, CDR2 SASEGT. The CDR3 is made up of 14 amino acids. CDR3 bases: TGTGCCAGCAACTTCCGGGACAGCTATCAGCCCCAGCATTTT. Translation gives CASNFRDSYQPQHF.

The rearrangement joins TRBV7-9 to TRBJ1-4, with 9 bases aligning to TRBD1. The CDR3 runs to 16 residues. The trim removed 5 bases at V and 6 bases at J, leaving 10 bases unmatched. CDR1 is SEHNR and CDR2 is FQNEAQ in the germline V gene (reference sequence). The CDR3 DNA is TGTGCCAGCAGCCCTAAATACAGGGGGCACGATGAAAAACTGTTTTTT. This sequence encodes CASSPKYRGHDEKLFF.

This chain connects TRBV11-2 to TRBJ2-3, with D maybe TRBD1 (6 bases). Germline loops: CDR1 SGHAT, CDR2 FQNNGV. This CDR3 region has 15 residues. Trimming removed 5 bases from V and 4 bases from J, with 16 bases in between. The CDR3 spells CASSRNTGLADTQYF. For the CDR3, the DNA is TGTGCCAGCAGCCGAAACACAGGGCTCGCAGATACGCAGTATTTT.

The rearrangement links TRBV19 to TRBJ2-3; 11 bases match TRBD1. Germline-derived CDR1 and CDR2 are LNHDA and SQIVND (reference sequence). Germline trimming cut 4 bases from V and 4 bases from J; bases unmatched to any gene: 1. The CDR3 has 14 residues. The CDR3 nucleotides read TGTGCCAGTAGTACGGGACAGGGGGCAGATACGCAGTATTTT. Translation: CASSTGQGADTQYF.

This clone came up once. The V call is TRBV9, the J call TRBJ1-2; TRBD1 agrees at 9 bases. There are 16 residues in the CDR3. Germline CDR1 reads SGDLS; CDR2 reads YYNGEE. Trimming cost V 4 bases and J 3 bases; bases outside gene matches: 10. Here the CDR3 DNA reads TGTGCCAGCAGCCCGAGCGGAGGACAGGGGTACTATGGCTACACCTTC. Translation: CASSPSGGQGYYGYTF.

The rearrangement links TRBV2 to TRBJ1-5, with 9 bases aligning to TRBD1. Germline CDR1 SNHLY, CDR2 FYNNEI. V dropped 10 bases and J dropped 5; count of bases not matched to a gene: 6. The CDR3 runs 13 residues. The CDR3 loop is CATTRDRDQPQHF. CDR3 in DNA: TGTGCCACCACACGGGACAGGGATCAGCCCCAGCATTTT.

The V and J genes are TRBV5-4 and TRBJ1-1; a possible D gene is TRBD1 (5 bases). Germline V CDR1 and CDR2: SGHNT, YYREEE (reference sequence). V gave up 3 bases and J gave up 0 bases, with 15 bases separating them. CDR3 length equals 16 residues. CDR3 sequence: CASSSSGGVMNTEAFF. CDR3 bases: TGTGCCAGCAGCTCATCGGGGGGTGTAATGAACACTGAAGCTTTCTTT.

This clone is a singleton in its sample. V gene TRBV5-1 combines with J gene TRBJ2-7; 7 positions agree with TRBD1. CDR1 and CDR2 (germline): SGHRS, YFSETQ. This CDR3 comprises 17 residues. Trimming cost V 4 bases and J 0 bases; bases outside gene matches: 13. In DNA form, the CDR3 reads TGCGCCAGCAGCAAACCCCCTGGACAGGACCTCTCCTACGAGCAGTACTTC. Translation gives CASSKPPGQDLSYEQYF. Filled out from reference TRBV5-1 and TRBJ2-7, the complete variable domain reads KAGVTQTPRYLIKTRGQQVTLSCSPISGHRSVSWYQQTPGQGLQFLFEYFSETQRNKGNFPGRFSGRQFSNSRSEMNVSTLELGDSALYLCASSKPPGQDLSYEQYFGPGTRLTVT.

This clone was counted once. The J gene is TRBJ2-2, the V gene TRBV19; 8 nucleotides line up with TRBD2. Trimming took 5 bases from V and 2 from J; bases not matched to a gene: 13. The CDR3 runs to 18 residues. Per germline, CDR1 LNHDA and CDR2 SQIVND (reference sequence). In nucleotides, the CDR3 is TGTGCCAGTAGTCTGACTCCGGGAGGGCCTAGAAACACCGGGGAGCTGTTTTTT. Encoded protein: CASSLTPGGPRNTGELFF. The variable domain in full, with the rest retrieved from reference TRBV19 and TRBJ2-2, is DGGITQSPKYLFRKEGQNVTLSCEQNLNHDAMYWYRQDPGQGLRLIYYSQIVNDFQKGDIAEGYSVSREKKESFPLTVTSAQKNPTAFYLCASSLTPGGPRNTGELFFGEGSRLTVL.

This clone was picked up one time. The chain recombines TRBV7-6 with TRBJ2-1; 13 bases align to TRBD2. Looked up from germline, CDR1 is SGHVS and CDR2 is FNYEAQ. This CDR3 is 15 amino acids long. The junction had 7 bases not matched to a gene; V was cut back by 5 bases and J by 9 bases. CDR3 nucleotides: TGTGCCAGCAGCCCAGGACTAGCGGGAGAAGGTGAGCAGTTCTTC. As protein: CASSPGLAGEGEQFF.